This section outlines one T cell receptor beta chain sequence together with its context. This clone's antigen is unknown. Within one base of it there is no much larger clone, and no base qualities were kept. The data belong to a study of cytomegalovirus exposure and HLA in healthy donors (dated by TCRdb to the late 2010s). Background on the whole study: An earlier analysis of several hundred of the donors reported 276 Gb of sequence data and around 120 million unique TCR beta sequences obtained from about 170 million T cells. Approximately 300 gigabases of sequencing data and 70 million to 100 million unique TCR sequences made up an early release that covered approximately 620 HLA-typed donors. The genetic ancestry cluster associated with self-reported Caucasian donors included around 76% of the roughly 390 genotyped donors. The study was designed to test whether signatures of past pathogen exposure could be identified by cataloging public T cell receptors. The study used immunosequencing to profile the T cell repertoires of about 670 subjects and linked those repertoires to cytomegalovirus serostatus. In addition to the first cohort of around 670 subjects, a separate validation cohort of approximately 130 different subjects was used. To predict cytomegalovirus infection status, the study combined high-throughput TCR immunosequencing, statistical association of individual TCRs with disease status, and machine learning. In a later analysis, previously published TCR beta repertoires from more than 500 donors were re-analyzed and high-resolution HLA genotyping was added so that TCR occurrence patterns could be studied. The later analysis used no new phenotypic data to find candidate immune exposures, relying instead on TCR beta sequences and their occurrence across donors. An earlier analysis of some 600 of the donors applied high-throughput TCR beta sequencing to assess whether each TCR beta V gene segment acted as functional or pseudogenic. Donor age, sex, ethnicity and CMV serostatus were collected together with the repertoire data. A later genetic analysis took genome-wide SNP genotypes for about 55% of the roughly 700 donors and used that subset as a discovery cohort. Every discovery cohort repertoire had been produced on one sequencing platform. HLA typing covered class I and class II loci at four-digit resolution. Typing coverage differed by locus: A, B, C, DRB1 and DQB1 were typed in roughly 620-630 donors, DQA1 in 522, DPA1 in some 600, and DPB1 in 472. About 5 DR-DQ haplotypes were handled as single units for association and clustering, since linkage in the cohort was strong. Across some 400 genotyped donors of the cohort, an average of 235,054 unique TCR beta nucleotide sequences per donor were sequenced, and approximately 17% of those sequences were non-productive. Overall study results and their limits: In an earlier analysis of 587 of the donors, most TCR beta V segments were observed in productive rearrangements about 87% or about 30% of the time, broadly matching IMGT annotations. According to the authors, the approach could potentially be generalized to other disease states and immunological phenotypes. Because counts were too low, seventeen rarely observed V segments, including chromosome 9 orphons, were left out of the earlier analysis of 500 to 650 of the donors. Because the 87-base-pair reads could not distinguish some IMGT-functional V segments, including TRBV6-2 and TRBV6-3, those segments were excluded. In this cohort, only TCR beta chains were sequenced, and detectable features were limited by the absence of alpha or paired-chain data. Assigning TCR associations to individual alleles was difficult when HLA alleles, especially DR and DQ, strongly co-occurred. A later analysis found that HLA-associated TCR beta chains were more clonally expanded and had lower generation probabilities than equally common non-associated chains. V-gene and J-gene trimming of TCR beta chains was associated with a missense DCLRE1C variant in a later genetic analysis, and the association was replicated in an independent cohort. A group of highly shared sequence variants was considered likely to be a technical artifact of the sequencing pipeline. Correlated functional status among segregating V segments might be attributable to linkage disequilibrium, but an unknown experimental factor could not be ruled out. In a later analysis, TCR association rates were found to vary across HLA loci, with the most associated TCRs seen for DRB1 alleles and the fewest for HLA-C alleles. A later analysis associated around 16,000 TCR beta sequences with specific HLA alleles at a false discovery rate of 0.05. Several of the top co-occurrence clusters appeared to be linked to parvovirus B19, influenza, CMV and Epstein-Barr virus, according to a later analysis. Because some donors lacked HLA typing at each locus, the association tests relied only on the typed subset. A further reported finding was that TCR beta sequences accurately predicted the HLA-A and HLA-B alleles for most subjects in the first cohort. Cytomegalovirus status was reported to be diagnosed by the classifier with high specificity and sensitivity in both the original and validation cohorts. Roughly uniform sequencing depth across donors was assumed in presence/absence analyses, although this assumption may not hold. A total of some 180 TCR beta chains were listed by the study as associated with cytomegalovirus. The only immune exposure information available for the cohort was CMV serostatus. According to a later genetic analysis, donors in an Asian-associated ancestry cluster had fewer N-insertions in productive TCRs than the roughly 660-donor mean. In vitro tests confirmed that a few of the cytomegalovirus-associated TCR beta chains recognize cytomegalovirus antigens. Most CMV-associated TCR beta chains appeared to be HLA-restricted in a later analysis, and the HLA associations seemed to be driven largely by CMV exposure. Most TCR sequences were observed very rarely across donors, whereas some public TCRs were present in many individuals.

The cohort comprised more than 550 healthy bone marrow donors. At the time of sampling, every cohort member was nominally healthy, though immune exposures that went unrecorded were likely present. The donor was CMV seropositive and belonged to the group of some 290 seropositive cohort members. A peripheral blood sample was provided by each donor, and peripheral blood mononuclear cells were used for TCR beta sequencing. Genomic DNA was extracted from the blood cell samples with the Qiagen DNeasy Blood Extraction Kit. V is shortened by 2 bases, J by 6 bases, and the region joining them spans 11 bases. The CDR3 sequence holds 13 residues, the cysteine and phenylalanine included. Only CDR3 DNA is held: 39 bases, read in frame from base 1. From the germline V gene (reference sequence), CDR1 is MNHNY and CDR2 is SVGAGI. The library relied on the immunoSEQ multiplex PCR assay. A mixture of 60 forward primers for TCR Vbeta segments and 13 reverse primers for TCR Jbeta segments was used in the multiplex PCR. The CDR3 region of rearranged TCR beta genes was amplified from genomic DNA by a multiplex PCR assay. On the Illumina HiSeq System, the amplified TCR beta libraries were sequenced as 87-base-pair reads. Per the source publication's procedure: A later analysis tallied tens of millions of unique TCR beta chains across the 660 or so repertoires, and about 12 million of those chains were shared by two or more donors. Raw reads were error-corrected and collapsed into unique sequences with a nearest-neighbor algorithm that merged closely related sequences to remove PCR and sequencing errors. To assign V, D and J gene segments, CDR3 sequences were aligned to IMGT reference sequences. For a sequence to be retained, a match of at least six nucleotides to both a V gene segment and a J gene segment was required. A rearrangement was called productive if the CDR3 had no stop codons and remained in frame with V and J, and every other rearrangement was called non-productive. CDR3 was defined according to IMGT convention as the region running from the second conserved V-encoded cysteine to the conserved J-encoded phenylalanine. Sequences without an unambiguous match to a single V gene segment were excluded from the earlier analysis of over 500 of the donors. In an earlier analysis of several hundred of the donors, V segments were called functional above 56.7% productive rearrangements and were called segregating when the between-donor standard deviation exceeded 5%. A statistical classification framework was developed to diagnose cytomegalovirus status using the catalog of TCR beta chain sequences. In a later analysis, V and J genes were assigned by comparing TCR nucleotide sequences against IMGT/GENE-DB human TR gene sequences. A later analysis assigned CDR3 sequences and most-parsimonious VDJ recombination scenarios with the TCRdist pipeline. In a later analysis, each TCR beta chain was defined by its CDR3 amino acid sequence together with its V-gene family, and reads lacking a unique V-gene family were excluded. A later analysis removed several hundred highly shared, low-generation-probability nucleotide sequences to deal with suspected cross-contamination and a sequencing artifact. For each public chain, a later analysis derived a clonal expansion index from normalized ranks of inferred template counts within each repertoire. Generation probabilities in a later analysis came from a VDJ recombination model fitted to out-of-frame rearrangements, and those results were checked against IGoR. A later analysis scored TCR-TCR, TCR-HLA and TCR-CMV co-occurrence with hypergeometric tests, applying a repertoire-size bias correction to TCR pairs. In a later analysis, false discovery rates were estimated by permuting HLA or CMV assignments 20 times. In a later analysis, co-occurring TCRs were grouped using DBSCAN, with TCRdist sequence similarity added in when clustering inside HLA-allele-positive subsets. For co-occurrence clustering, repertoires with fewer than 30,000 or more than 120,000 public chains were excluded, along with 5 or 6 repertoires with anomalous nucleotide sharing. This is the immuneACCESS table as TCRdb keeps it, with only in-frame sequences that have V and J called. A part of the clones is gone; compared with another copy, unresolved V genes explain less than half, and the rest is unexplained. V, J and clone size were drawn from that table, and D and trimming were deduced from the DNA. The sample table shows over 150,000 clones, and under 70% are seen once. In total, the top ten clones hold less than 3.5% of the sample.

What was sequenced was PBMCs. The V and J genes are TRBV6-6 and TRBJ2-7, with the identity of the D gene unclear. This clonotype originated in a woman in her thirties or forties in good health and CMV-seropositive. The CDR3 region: CASSYNTPGEQYF. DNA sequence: TGTGCCAGCAGTTACAACACCCCTGGCGAGCAGTACTTC.